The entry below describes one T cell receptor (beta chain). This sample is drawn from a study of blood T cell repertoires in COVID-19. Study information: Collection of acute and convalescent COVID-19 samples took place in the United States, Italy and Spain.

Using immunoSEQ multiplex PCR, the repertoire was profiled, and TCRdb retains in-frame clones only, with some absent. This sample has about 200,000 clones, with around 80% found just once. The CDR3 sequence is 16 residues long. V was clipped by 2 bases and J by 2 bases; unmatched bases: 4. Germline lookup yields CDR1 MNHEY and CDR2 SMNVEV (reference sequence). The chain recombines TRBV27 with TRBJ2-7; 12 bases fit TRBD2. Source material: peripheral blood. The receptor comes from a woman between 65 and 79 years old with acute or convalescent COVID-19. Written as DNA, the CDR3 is TGTGCCAGCAGTTTAAAGCTAGCGGGAGGGGCCTACGAGCAGTACTTC. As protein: CASSLKLAGGAYEQYF.